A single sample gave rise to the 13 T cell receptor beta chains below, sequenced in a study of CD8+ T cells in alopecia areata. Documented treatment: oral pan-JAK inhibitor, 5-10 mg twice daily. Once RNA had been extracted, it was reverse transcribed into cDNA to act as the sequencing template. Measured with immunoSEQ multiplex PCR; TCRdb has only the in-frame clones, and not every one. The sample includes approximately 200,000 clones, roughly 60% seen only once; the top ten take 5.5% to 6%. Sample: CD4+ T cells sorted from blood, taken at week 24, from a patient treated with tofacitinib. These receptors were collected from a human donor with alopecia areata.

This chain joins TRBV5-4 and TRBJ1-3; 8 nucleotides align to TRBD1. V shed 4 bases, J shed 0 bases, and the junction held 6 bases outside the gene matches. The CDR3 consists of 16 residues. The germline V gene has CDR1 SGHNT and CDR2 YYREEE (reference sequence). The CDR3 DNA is TGTGCCAGCAGCCCGGACAGGGCCCTCTCTGGAAACACCATATATTTT. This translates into CASSPDRALSGNTIYF.

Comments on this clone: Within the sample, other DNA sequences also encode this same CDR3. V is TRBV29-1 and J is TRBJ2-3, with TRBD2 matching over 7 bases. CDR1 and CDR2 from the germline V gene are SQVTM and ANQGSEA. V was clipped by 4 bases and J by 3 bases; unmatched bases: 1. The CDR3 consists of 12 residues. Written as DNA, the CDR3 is TGCAGCGTTGGGGGGGGGACAGATACGCAGTATTTT. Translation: CSVGGGTDTQYF.

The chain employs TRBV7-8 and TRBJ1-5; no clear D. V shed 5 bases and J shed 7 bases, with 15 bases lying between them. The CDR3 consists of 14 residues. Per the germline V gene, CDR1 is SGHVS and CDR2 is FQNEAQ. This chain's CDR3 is CASSLRVREQPQHF. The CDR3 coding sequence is TGTGCCAGCAGCCTCCGGGTCCGGGAACAGCCCCAGCATTTT.

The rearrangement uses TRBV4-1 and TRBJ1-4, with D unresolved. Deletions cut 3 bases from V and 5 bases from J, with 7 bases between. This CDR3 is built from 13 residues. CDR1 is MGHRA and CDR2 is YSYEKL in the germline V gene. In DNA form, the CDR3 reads TGCGCCAGCAGCCAGAACAGAAATGAAAAACTGTTTTTT. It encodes CASSQNRNEKLFF.

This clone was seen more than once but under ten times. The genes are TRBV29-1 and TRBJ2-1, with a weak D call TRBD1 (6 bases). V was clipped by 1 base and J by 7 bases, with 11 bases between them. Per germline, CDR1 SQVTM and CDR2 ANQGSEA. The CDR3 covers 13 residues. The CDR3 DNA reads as TGCAGCGTTGAAGGAGAAGGGGGAAATGAGCAGTTCTTC. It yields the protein CSVEGEGGNEQFF.

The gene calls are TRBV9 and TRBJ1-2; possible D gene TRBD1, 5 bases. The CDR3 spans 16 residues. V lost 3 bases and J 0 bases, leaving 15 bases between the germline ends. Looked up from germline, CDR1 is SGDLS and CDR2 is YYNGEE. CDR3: CASSEPRDGANYGYTF. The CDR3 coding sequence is TGTGCCAGCAGCGAGCCTAGGGACGGGGCTAACTATGGCTACACCTTC.

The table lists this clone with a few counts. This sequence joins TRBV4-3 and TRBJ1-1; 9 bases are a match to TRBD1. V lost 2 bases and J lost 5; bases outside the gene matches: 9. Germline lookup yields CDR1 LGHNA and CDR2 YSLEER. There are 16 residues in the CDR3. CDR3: CASSQIPGQGGTEAFF. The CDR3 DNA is TGCGCCAGCAGCCAAATTCCGGGACAGGGTGGAACTGAAGCTTTCTTT.

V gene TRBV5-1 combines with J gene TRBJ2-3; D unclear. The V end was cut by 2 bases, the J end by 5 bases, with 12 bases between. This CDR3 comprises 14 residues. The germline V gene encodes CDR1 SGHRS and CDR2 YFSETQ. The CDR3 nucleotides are TGCGCCAGCAGCTTCGGTGCGTTAAGAGATACGCAGTATTTT. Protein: CASSFGALRDTQYF.

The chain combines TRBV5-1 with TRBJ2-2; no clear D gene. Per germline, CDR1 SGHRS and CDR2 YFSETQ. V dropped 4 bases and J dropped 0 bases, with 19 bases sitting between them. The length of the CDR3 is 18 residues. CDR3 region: CASSTHHWGQTNTGELFF. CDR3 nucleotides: TGCGCCAGCAGCACCCACCACTGGGGTCAGACGAACACCGGGGAGCTGTTTTTT.

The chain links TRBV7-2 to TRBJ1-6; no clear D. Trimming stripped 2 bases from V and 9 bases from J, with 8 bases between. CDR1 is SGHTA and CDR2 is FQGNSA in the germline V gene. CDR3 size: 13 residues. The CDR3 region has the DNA TGTGCCAGCAGCTTAACCCGGGGTTCACCCCTCCACTTT. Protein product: CASSLTRGSPLHF.

The CDR3 sequence: CASNGPDYGYTF. The DNA for the CDR3 is TGTGCCAGCAATGGGCCAGATTATGGCTACACCTTC. The chain has TRBV2 and TRBJ1-2; D is unresolved. Germline V gene lookup returns CDR1 SNHLY and CDR2 FYNNEI. V was pared by 7 bases and J by 5 bases, with 11 bases between. This CDR3 is 12 amino acids long. The whole variable domain, filled in from reference TRBV2 and TRBJ1-2, reads EPEVTQTPSHQVTQMGQEVILRCVPISNHLYFYWYRQILGQKVEFLVSFYNNEISEKSEIFDDQFSVERPDGSNFTLKIRSTKLEDSAMYFCASNGPDYGYTFGSGTRLTVV.

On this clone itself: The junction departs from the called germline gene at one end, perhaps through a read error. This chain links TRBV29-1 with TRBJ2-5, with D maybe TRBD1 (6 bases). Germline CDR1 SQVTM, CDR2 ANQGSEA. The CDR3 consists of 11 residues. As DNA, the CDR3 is TGCAGCGTTGATCGGACAGAGCCCCAGTACTTC. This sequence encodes CSVDRTEPQYF. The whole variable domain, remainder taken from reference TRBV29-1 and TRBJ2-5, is SAVISQKPSRDICQRGTSLTIQCQVDSQVTMMFWYRQQPGQSLTLIATANQGSEATYESGFVIDKFPISRPNLTFSTLTVSNMSPEDSSIYLCSVDRTEPQYFGPGTRLLVL.

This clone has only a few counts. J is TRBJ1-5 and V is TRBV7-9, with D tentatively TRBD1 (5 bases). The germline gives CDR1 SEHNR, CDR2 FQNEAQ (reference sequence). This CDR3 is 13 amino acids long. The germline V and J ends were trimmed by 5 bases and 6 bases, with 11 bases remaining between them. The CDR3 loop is CASSATGGQPQHF. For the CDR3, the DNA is TGTGCCAGCAGCGCCACAGGCGGTCAGCCCCAGCATTTT.